The subject of this entry is one TCR beta chain. V gave up 6 bases and J gave up 7 bases, with 16 bases separating them. The CDR3 length is 15 residues. Germline V gene data show CDR1 as MNHEY and CDR2 as SVGAGI. This sample is part of a study of blood T cell repertoires in COVID-19. Turning to the study itself: Some COVID-19 samples were acute and others convalescent; all came from the United States, Italy and Spain. Sample material is recorded as cDNA or gDNA derived from T cells, B-cell-depleted T cells, or PBMCs.

Sequencing used immunoSEQ multiplex PCR; TCRdb keeps in-frame clones, though not all of them. The sample lists approximately 11,000 clones; less than 90% were seen once. This TCR was recovered from a human donor in a cohort sampled during active COVID-19. Material for sequencing was peripheral blood. This rearrangement joins TRBV6-5 to TRBJ1-6, with D perhaps matching TRBD1 (5 bases). The CDR3 region is CASSGVREVNSPLHF. CDR3 in DNA: TGTGCCAGCAGCGGCGTCAGGGAGGTCAATTCACCCCTCCACTTT.